The rows below give T cell receptor beta chains drawn from one sample of a study of beta chain features in type 1 diabetes. Clones were read by immunoSEQ multiplex PCR, and TCRdb kept only the in-frame ones, dropping some. The sample records 550,000 to 850,000 clones, 13% being singletons. The specimen was naive CD4+ T cells from blood. The source of these receptors is a man in his late teens or twenties with type 1 diabetes. CDR3s include the opening cysteine and the closing phenylalanine or tryptophan. The D gene is left open where the match is weak. Clone size is not always given. Where it is, it says once, few, many or a class for expanded clones.

CDR3aa	CDR3nt	d_gene	v_gene	j_gene	abundance
CATGTDNSPLHF	TGTGCCACAGGGACAGATAATTCACCCCTCCACTTT	TRBD1	TRBV2	TRBJ1-6	-
CSVEGSQETQYF	TGCAGCGTTGAGGGGTCCCAAGAGACCCAGTACTTC	-	TRBV29-1	TRBJ2-5	few
CASSIRQETQYF	TGTGCCAGTAGTATTCGCCAAGAGACCCAGTACTTC	-	TRBV19	TRBJ2-5	few
CASSPPGARAQYF	TGTGCCAGCAGCCCTCCCGGGGCCCGGGCCCAGTACTTC	-	TRBV9	TRBJ2-5	-
CASSLGVQPQHF	TGTGCCAGCAGCCTAGGGGTGCAGCCCCAGCATTTT	-	TRBV7-2	TRBJ1-5	few
CASTFAGGIDEQFF	TGTGCCAGTACTTTTGCAGGGGGAATCGATGAGCAGTTCTTC	TRBD1	TRBV19	TRBJ2-1	few
CASRSEQGMNTEAFF	TGTGCCAGCAGGTCCGAGCAGGGGATGAACACTGAAGCTTTCTTT	-	TRBV2	TRBJ1-1	few
CASSQDPSESSQETQYF	TGCGCCAGCAGCCAAGACCCGTCGGAGTCATCCCAAGAGACCCAGTACTTC	-	TRBV4-1	TRBJ2-5	few
CASSHDNGGLSGTEAFF	TGCGCCAGCAGCCACGACAACGGGGGGCTGAGTGGCACTGAAGCTTTCTTT	-	TRBV5-1	TRBJ1-1	once
CASQTAETGELFF	TGTGCCAGCCAGACAGCTGAGACCGGGGAGCTGTTTTTT	-	TRBV2	TRBJ2-2	few
CASSFESKAGSYCSYNEQFF	TGTGCCAGCAGCTTTGAGTCCAAAGCAGGGAGTTATTGCTCCTACAATGAGCAGTTCTTC	-	TRBV7-6	TRBJ2-1	-
CASSFSGTGDSYEQYF	TGTGCCAGCAGCTTTTCCGGGACAGGGGACTCCTACGAGCAGTACTTC	TRBD1	TRBV7-8	TRBJ2-7	once
CASSPFRDRAGETQYF	TGTGCCAGCTCACCCTTCCGGGACAGGGCGGGAGAGACCCAGTACTTC	TRBD1	TRBV18	TRBJ2-5	few
CASSLEGLNNSPLHF	TGTGCCAGCAGCTTAGAGGGACTGAATAATTCACCCCTCCACTTT	-	TRBV7-2	TRBJ1-6	-
CASSIPDQPYEQYF	TGTGCCAGTAGTATCCCGGATCAACCCTACGAGCAGTACTTC	-	TRBV19	TRBJ2-7	-
CASSLWVSGGGETQYF	TGTGCCAGCAGCTTATGGGTTAGCGGGGGTGGAGAGACCCAGTACTTC	TRBD2	TRBV7-2	TRBJ2-5	few
CASSERFEGNTEAFF	TGTGCCAGCAGTGAACGTTTCGAGGGGAACACTGAAGCTTTCTTT	-	TRBV25-1	TRBJ1-1	few
CASSVSGTETQYF	TGTGCCAGCAGTGTCTCTGGGACAGAGACCCAGTACTTC	-	TRBV2	TRBJ2-5	-
CASSLKLGNTEAFF	TGTGCCAGCAGCCTTAAGCTTGGGAACACTGAAGCTTTCTTT	-	TRBV11-2	TRBJ1-1	few
CASSPGPDQPQHF	TGTGCTAGCAGCCCCGGTCCCGATCAGCCCCAGCATTTT	-	TRBV7-7	TRBJ1-5	few
CASSSTGDGQETQYF	TGTGCCAGCAGCAGTACAGGGGACGGGCAAGAGACCCAGTACTTC	TRBD1	TRBV5-4	TRBJ2-5	-
CSGKDRGGYTF	TGCAGTGGTAAAGACAGGGGTGGCTACACCTTC	TRBD1	TRBV20-1	TRBJ1-2	few
CASSRGQDYGYTF	TGTGCCAGCAGCCGGGGGCAGGACTATGGCTACACCTTC	-	TRBV7-2	TRBJ1-2	few
CASSLVNGQDYGYTF	TGTGCCAGCAGCTTGGTCAACGGACAAGACTATGGCTACACCTTC	-	TRBV5-6	TRBJ1-2	few
CASSGNQPQHF	TGTGCCAGCAGCGGAAATCAGCCCCAGCATTTT	-	TRBV6-1	TRBJ1-5	few
CASSLTTWNTGELFF	TGTGCCAGCAGCTTAACCACGTGGAACACCGGGGAGCTGTTTTTT	-	TRBV7-3	TRBJ2-2	-
CARGRGPFLWGYTF	TGTGCCAGAGGCAGGGGACCTTTTCTGTGGGGCTACACCTTC	-	TRBV25-1	TRBJ1-2	few
CAISPDYEQYF	TGTGCCATCAGCCCAGACTACGAGCAGTACTTC	-	TRBV10-3	TRBJ2-7	-
CAWSLAGLQYF	TGTGCCTGGAGTCTAGCGGGGCTTCAGTACTTC	TRBD2	TRBV30	TRBJ2-7	-
CASSHSGNTIYF	TGTGCGTCGAGCCACTCTGGAAACACCATATATTTT	-	TRBV30	TRBJ1-3	once
CASSVRTDQIGDTQYF	TGTGCCAGCAGCGTTCGGACGGACCAAATCGGAGATACGCAGTATTTT	-	TRBV9	TRBJ2-3	-
CASSQGYREATEAFF	TGTGCCAGCAGCCAAGGGTACAGGGAAGCCACTGAAGCTTTCTTT	-	TRBV14	TRBJ1-1	-